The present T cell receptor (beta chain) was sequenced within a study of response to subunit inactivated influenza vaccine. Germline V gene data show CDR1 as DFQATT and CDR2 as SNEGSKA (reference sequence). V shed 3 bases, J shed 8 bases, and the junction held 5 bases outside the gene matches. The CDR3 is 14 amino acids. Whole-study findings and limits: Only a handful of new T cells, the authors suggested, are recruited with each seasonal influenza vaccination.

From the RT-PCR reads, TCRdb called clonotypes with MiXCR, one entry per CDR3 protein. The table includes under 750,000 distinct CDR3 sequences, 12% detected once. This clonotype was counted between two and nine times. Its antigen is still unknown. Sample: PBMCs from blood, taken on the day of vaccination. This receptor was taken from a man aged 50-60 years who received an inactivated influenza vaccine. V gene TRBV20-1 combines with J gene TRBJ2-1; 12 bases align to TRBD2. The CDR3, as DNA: TGCAGTGCTAGGACTAGCGGGAGTGGCGATGAGCAGTTCTTC. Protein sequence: CSARTSGSGDEQFF.